One sample yielded the 24 T cell receptor beta chains listed below, sequenced in a study of blood T cell repertoires in COVID-19. The repertoire was sequenced with immunoSEQ multiplex PCR; TCRdb's copy has only in-frame clones and lacks some. This sample has 350,000 to 400,000 clones, with about 88% found just once. The material sequenced was PBMCs or T cells enriched from blood (not recorded which). The origin of the receptors is a woman in her thirties who had recovered from COVID-19.

The table lists this clone with a count of one. This chain joins TRBV28 and TRBJ1-5; TRBD1 matches at 8 bases. The CDR3 has 14 residues. The germline gives CDR1 MDHEN, CDR2 SYDVKM. With 2 bases clipped from V and 9 bases from J, the junction kept 6 bases outside the gene matches. The CDR3 loop is CASSLTRTGRPQHF. CDR3 DNA sequence: TGTGCCAGCAGTTTAACCAGGACAGGGCGGCCCCAGCATTTT.

This sequence joins TRBV7-6 and TRBJ2-1; 9 bases agree with TRBD2. CDR1 is SGHVS, CDR2 FNYEAQ, per germline. The CDR3 runs to 16 residues. The ends lost 3 bases at V and 9 bases at J; junction bases unmatched: 12. The CDR3 DNA reads TGTGCCAGCAGCTTTGTAGCGGGGGATTTAACAAGTGAGCAGTTCTTC. Residues: CASSFVAGDLTSEQFF.

The chain has TRBV18 and TRBJ1-2; 8 bases agree with TRBD1. Trimming cost V 6 bases and J 0 bases; bases outside gene matches: 9. Germline loops: CDR1 KGHSH, CDR2 LQKENI. CDR3 size: 16 residues. The DNA for the CDR3 is TGTGCCAGCTCGCCTACCGGGACAGGCTCTAACTATGGCTACACCTTC. Protein sequence: CASSPTGTGSNYGYTF.

J is TRBJ1-2 and V is TRBV12-3 or TRBV12-4, with D unclear. V was cut by 4 bases and J by 8 bases, with 11 bases left in between. There are 12 residues in the CDR3. The CDR3 nucleotides read TGTGCCAGCAGTTCCTCGGGAGGGGGCTACACCTTC. Translated, it gives CASSSSGGGYTF.

The genes are TRBV11-3 and TRBJ2-1, with a possible D match to TRBD2 (5 bases). This CDR3 comprises 15 residues. The germline gives CDR1 SGHNT, CDR2 YENEEA. V lost 2 bases and J lost 2, with 10 bases in between. CDR3 DNA sequence: TGTGCCAGCAGCTTAACTAGGTCCCCCTACAATGAGCAGTTCTTC. This gives the protein CASSLTRSPYNEQFF. The full variable domain, with the rest looked up from reference TRBV11-3 and TRBJ2-1, is EAGVVQSPRYKIIEKKQPVAFWCNPISGHNTLYWYLQNLGQGPELLIRYENEEAVDDSQLPKDRFSAERLKGVDSTLKIQPAELGDSAVYLCASSLTRSPYNEQFFGPGTRLTVL.

This chain joins TRBV7-2 and TRBJ1-5; 10 nucleotides line up with TRBD1. CDR1 is SGHTA, CDR2 FQGNSA, per germline. The CDR3 spans 13 residues. Unmatched junction bases numbered 4, after V lost 5 bases and J lost 9 bases. CDR3 nucleotide sequence: TGTGCCAGCAGCGTAGGGGACAGGGGGCCCCAGCATTTT. It is translated as CASSVGDRGPQHF.

The chain links TRBV11-2 to TRBJ1-1; D is possibly TRBD1 (5 bases). The CDR3 runs to 14 residues. In germline, CDR1 is SGHAT, CDR2 FQNNGV. Trimming pared 0 bases from V and 6 bases from J, leaving 11 bases between. The CDR3: CASSLDQGGPEAFF. The CDR3 DNA sequence: TGTGCCAGCAGCTTAGATCAGGGTGGGCCTGAAGCTTTCTTT.

The chain links TRBV28 to TRBJ1-2; TRBD1 matches at 8 bases. CDR1 MDHEN and CDR2 SYDVKM come from the germline V gene. The CDR3 has 14 residues. V gave up 2 bases and J gave up 4 bases; unmatched junction bases: 3. The CDR3 nucleotides are TGTGCCAGCAGTTTACAAACAGGGGGCTATGGCTACACCTTC. Encoded protein: CASSLQTGGYGYTF.

The chain has TRBV28 and TRBJ1-5, with D maybe TRBD1 (6 bases). The ends were cut back, 8 bases at V and 6 bases at J, with 14 bases in the middle. The CDR3 length is 13 residues. The V gene's germline CDR1 is MDHEN and CDR2 SYDVKM. DNA of the CDR3: TGTGCCAGCCTTGGGGGCTCTACTCAGCCCCAGCATTTT. It specifies CASLGGSTQPQHF.

In this sample, this clone turned up a few times. J is TRBJ1-6 and V is TRBV24-1, with a tentative D call TRBD1 (5 bases). CDR3 length: 21 residues. V was pared by 1 base and J by 5 bases, with 26 bases between. Germline V gene sequence: CDR1 KGHDR, CDR2 SFDVKD. This CDR3 reads CATSDLFPARQHLTNNSPLHF. Written as DNA, the CDR3 is TGTGCCACCAGTGATTTATTCCCGGCCAGACAGCATCTAACTAATAATTCACCCCTCCACTTT.

The V gene is TRBV7-2, the J gene TRBJ2-1, with 8 positions matching TRBD1. CDR3 length: 14 amino acids. CDR1 is SGHTA, CDR2 FQGNSA, per germline. The junction had 5 bases not matched to a gene; V was cut back by 5 bases and J by 5 bases. CDR3 in amino acids: CASSDTTGDNEQFF. The CDR3 coding sequence is TGTGCCAGCAGCGATACGACAGGGGACAATGAGCAGTTCTTC.

The chain is built from TRBV3-1 (or the pseudogene TRBV3-2) and TRBJ1-1; 11 bases are a match to TRBD1. J was trimmed by 5 bases and V by 4 bases; bases with no gene match: 9. Germline loops: CDR1 LGHDT, CDR2 YNNKEL (reference sequence). The CDR3 runs 16 residues. The CDR3 sequence is CASSRWDRGARTEAFF. CDR3 nucleotides: TGTGCCAGCAGCCGATGGGACAGGGGGGCTCGTACTGAAGCTTTCTTT.

This clone was observed a single time. The chain employs TRBV11-1 and TRBJ2-1; TRBD2 is a possible D gene (5 bases). This CDR3 comprises 11 residues. Trimming left V 1 base short and J 10 bases short, with 5 bases between. The V gene's germline CDR1 is SGHAT and CDR2 FQDESV (reference sequence). CDR3 protein: CASSLGGEQFF. The CDR3 DNA sequence: TGTGCCAGCAGCTTAGGAGGGGAGCAGTTCTTC.

The chain couples TRBV19 to TRBJ2-3; D is possibly TRBD1 (5 bases). The CDR3 is 15 amino acids. The V end was cut by 0 bases, the J end by 2 bases, with 9 bases between. Germline CDR1 LNHDA, CDR2 SQIVND (reference sequence). CDR3 sequence: CASSIDPTVTDTQYF. As DNA, the CDR3 is TGTGCCAGTAGTATAGATCCGACAGTCACAGATACGCAGTATTTT. The entire variable domain, with the rest obtained from reference TRBV19 and TRBJ2-3, is as follows: DGGITQSPKYLFRKEGQNVTLSCEQNLNHDAMYWYRQDPGQGLRLIYYSQIVNDFQKGDIAEGYSVSREKKESFPLTVTSAQKNPTAFYLCASSIDPTVTDTQYFGPGTRLTVL.

The chain recombines TRBV11-3 with TRBJ2-2; 9 bases line up with TRBD1. Looked up from germline, CDR1 is SGHNT and CDR2 is YENEEA. This CDR3 has 17 amino acids. The V segment lost 0 bases and the J segment 7 bases; nucleotides outside the gene matches: 9. The CDR3 region is CASSLDGQGILGGELFF. CDR3 in DNA: TGTGCCAGCAGCTTAGATGGACAGGGGATCTTGGGCGGGGAGCTGTTTTTT.

V is TRBV25-1 and J is TRBJ1-4, with D perhaps TRBD1 (6 bases). CDR3 length: 15 amino acids. Trimming removed 3 bases at V and 7 bases at J, with 15 bases between. Germline V gene data show CDR1 as MGHDK and CDR2 as SYGVNS. CDR3 amino acids: CASSDNRALVEKLFF. The CDR3 DNA sequence: TGTGCCAGCAGTGATAACAGGGCTTTGGTTGAAAAACTGTTTTTT.

The chain has TRBV7-8 and TRBJ2-7, with 7 bases lining up with TRBD1. This CDR3 has 17 amino acids. V lost 3 bases to trimming and J lost 2 bases; unmatched junction nucleotides: 13. Germline loops: CDR1 SGHVS, CDR2 FQNEAQ. CDR3 in amino acids: CASSFTIGAQGTYEQYF. The CDR3 bases are TGTGCCAGCAGCTTCACCATAGGGGCACAGGGGACCTACGAGCAGTACTTC.

J is TRBJ1-4 and V is TRBV4-2; 7 bases align to TRBD1. J was trimmed by 7 bases and V by 5 bases; bases with no gene match: 1. Germline V gene lookup returns CDR1 LGHNA and CDR2 YNFKEQ. The CDR3 is 12 residues long. The CDR3 coding sequence is TGTGCCAGCAGCAGGGGGCGTGAAAAACTGTTTTTT. Encoded protein: CASSRGREKLFF.

The chain has TRBV28 and TRBJ1-1, with D perhaps TRBD1 (5 bases). CDR3 length: 16 amino acids. In germline, CDR1 is MDHEN, CDR2 SYDVKM. V gave up 1 base and J gave up 2 bases, with 14 bases separating them. The CDR3 DNA sequence: TGTGCCAGCAGTTTATTAAGGGGTCGAGGAAACACTGAAGCTTTCTTT. It is translated as CASSLLRGRGNTEAFF.

The rearrangement links TRBV7-6 to TRBJ2-5; 7 bases line up with TRBD1. CDR3 length equals 17 residues. V gave up 3 bases and J gave up 0 bases; unmatched junction bases: 10. The germline V gene has CDR1 SGHVS and CDR2 FNYEAQ. CDR3 in amino acids: CASSLIWAGGNQETQYF. CDR3 sequence (DNA): TGTGCCAGCAGCTTGATATGGGCAGGGGGTAACCAAGAGACCCAGTACTTC.

V usage is TRBV4-1 and J usage is TRBJ2-5; 9 bases are a match to TRBD2. Per germline, CDR1 MGHRA and CDR2 YSYEKL. Trimming took 0 bases from V and 0 from J; bases not matched to a gene: 5. The CDR3 runs 17 residues. The CDR3 DNA follows: TGCGCCAGCAGCCAAGATCGGTCTAGCGGGGACCAAGAGACCCAGTACTTC. Protein: CASSQDRSSGDQETQYF.

The chain combines TRBV6-5 with TRBJ2-7, with TRBD1 matching over 9 bases. Germline V gene sequence: CDR1 MNHEY, CDR2 SVGAGI. The ends lost 6 bases at V and 7 bases at J; junction bases unmatched: 7. This CDR3 comprises 13 residues. CDR3: CASSLQGAREQYF. In DNA, the CDR3 is TGTGCCAGCAGCCTACAGGGGGCGCGAGAGCAGTACTTC.

The chain is built from TRBV7-9 and TRBJ2-7; 9 positions agree with TRBD1. V shed 6 bases, J shed 3 bases, and the junction held 9 bases outside the gene matches. There are 15 residues in the CDR3. Germline CDR1 reads SEHNR; CDR2 reads FQNEAQ (reference sequence). The CDR3 sequence: CASSRPGTGSYEQYF. The DNA for the CDR3 is TGTGCCAGCAGTCGTCCCGGGACAGGGAGCTACGAGCAGTACTTC.

The chain uses TRBV10-1 and TRBJ2-1; 7 bases fit TRBD2. CDR3 size: 14 residues. With V trimmed by 4 bases and J by 4 bases, 4 bases remained unmatched. CDR1 and CDR2 (germline): WNHNN, SYGVQD (reference sequence). CDR3 sequence: CASSGLARYNEQFF. DNA of the CDR3: TGCGCCAGCAGTGGACTAGCAAGGTACAATGAGCAGTTCTTC.